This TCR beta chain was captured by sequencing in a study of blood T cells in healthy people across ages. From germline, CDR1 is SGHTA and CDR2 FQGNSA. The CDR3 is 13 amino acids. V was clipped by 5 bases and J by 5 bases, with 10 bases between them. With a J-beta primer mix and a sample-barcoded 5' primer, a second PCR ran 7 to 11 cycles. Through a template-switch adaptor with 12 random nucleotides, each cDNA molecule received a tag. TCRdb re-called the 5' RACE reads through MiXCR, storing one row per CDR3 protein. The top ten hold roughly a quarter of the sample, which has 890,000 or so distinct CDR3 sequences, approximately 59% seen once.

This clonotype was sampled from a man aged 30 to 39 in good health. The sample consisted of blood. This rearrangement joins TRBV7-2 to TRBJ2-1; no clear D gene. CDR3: CASSTDTHNEQFF. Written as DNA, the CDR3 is TGTGCCAGCAGCACAGACACCCACAATGAGCAGTTCTTC.